These T cell receptor beta chains were read from a single sample in a study of spatial heterogeneity in lung cancer. TCRdb processed the 5' RACE reads anew with MiXCR; each CDR3 protein has one entry. The sample includes about 8,000 distinct CDR3 sequences, 9.6% of them seen just once. This specimen consisted of lung tumor tissue, obtained at surgery. These receptors were taken from a male donor with early-stage non-small cell lung cancer. Both conserved end residues are part of each CDR3. Each record gives: V gene, D gene, clone size, J gene, CDR3 protein, CDR3 DNA. A D gene is named only where the DNA matches it firmly. Size tells how often a clone was seen (once, few, many) or the class of an expanded clone, and some rows leave it out.

v_gene: TRBV25-1; d_gene: NA; abundance: many; j_gene: TRBJ2-5; CDR3aa: CASSEYGSGMRETQYF; CDR3nt: TGTGCCAGCAGTGAATATGGGTCAGGTATGAGAGAGACCCAGTACTTC
v_gene: TRBV4-2; d_gene: TRBD2; abundance: many; j_gene: TRBJ2-7; CDR3aa: CASSQEREGPEQYF; CDR3nt: TGTGCCAGCAGCCAAGAGCGGGAGGGCCCCGAGCAGTACTTC
v_gene: TRBV20-1; d_gene: TRBD2; abundance: medium-sized; j_gene: TRBJ2-5; CDR3aa: CSARGDELAGVGETQYF; CDR3nt: TGCAGTGCTAGGGGGGATGAGCTAGCGGGAGTAGGGGAGACCCAGTACTTC
v_gene: TRBV7-9; d_gene: NA; abundance: many; j_gene: TRBJ2-4; CDR3aa: CASSLDKNIQYF; CDR3nt: TGTGCCAGCAGCTTAGACAAAAACATTCAGTACTTC
v_gene: TRBV21-1; d_gene: NA; abundance: many; j_gene: TRBJ1-1; CDR3aa: CASSKDCPDGVSMNTEAFF; CDR3nt: TGTGCCAGCAGCAAAGATTGTCCGGACGGCGTGTCCATGAACACTGAAGCTTTCTTT
v_gene: TRBV9; d_gene: TRBD1; abundance: many; j_gene: TRBJ1-1; CDR3aa: CASSVEGTGLTEAFF; CDR3nt: TGTGCCAGCAGCGTAGAGGGGACAGGGCTTACTGAAGCTTTCTTT
v_gene: TRBV7-9; d_gene: NA; abundance: NA; j_gene: TRBJ1-1; CDR3aa: CASKSPLTMNTEAFF; CDR3nt: TGTGCCAGCAAAAGCCCACTAACAATGAACACTGAAGCTTTCTTT
v_gene: TRBV28; d_gene: TRBD2; abundance: many; j_gene: TRBJ2-1; CDR3aa: CASRRLARNTYNEQFF; CDR3nt: TGTGCCAGCAGAAGACTAGCGAGAAATACCTACAATGAGCAGTTCTTC
v_gene: TRBV7-2; d_gene: NA; abundance: many; j_gene: TRBJ2-3; CDR3aa: CASSLATGDTQYF; CDR3nt: TGTGCCAGCAGCTTAGCCACAGGGGATACGCAGTATTTT
v_gene: TRBV11-2; d_gene: TRBD1; abundance: medium-sized; j_gene: TRBJ1-1; CDR3aa: CASSLRQGVGTNTEAFF; CDR3nt: TGTGCCAGCAGCCTTCGACAGGGGGTGGGAACGAACACTGAAGCTTTCTTT
v_gene: TRBV6-1; d_gene: NA; abundance: many; j_gene: TRBJ1-1; CDR3aa: CASSEDQLYTEAFF; CDR3nt: TGTGCCAGCAGTGAAGACCAGTTGTACACTGAAGCTTTCTTT
v_gene: TRBV4-1; d_gene: NA; abundance: many; j_gene: TRBJ2-3; CDR3aa: CASSLRGGSTDTQYF; CDR3nt: TGCGCCAGCAGCCTTAGGGGGGGCTCGACAGATACGCAGTATTTT
v_gene: TRBV12-3/TRBV12-4; d_gene: TRBD1; abundance: medium-sized; j_gene: TRBJ1-6; CDR3aa: CASSLTGAKNSPLHF; CDR3nt: TGTGCCAGCAGTTTAACAGGGGCCAAAAATTCACCCCTCCACTTT
v_gene: TRBV12-3/TRBV12-4; d_gene: NA; abundance: large; j_gene: TRBJ2-7; CDR3aa: CASSLLRTDPYEQYF; CDR3nt: TGTGCCAGCAGTTTACTTCGGACAGATCCCTACGAGCAGTACTTC
v_gene: TRBV19; d_gene: NA; abundance: many; j_gene: TRBJ2-2; CDR3aa: CASSMRGLGELFF; CDR3nt: TGTGCCAGTAGTATGAGAGGGCTGGGGGAGCTGTTTTTT
v_gene: TRBV28; d_gene: TRBD2; abundance: once; j_gene: TRBJ2-3; CDR3aa: CASSLAGEGTDTQYF; CDR3nt: TGTGCCAGCAGTTTAGCGGGAGAAGGCACAGATACGCAGTATTTT
v_gene: TRBV6-1; d_gene: TRBD1; abundance: many; j_gene: TRBJ2-7; CDR3aa: CASSDPGQGPWQYF; CDR3nt: TGTGCCAGCAGTGACCCGGGACAGGGGCCTTGGCAGTACTTC
v_gene: TRBV11-2; d_gene: NA; abundance: many; j_gene: TRBJ1-1; CDR3aa: CASSIQANTEAFF; CDR3nt: TGTGCCAGCAGCATACAAGCGAACACTGAAGCTTTCTTT
v_gene: TRBV28; d_gene: TRBD1; abundance: many; j_gene: TRBJ1-5; CDR3aa: CASSFPSGQGYNSNQPQHF; CDR3nt: TGTGCCAGCAGTTTCCCTTCGGGACAGGGATACAATAGCAATCAGCCCCAGCATTTT
v_gene: TRBV5-4; d_gene: NA; abundance: many; j_gene: TRBJ1-4; CDR3aa: CASSLGRNEKLFF; CDR3nt: TGTGCCAGCAGCTTGGGCCGTAATGAAAAACTGTTTTTT
v_gene: TRBV5-1; d_gene: NA; abundance: many; j_gene: TRBJ2-6; CDR3aa: CASSLPNIPNVLTF; CDR3nt: TGCGCCAGCAGCTTGCCAAATATCCCCAACGTCCTGACTTTC
v_gene: TRBV24-1; d_gene: NA; abundance: many; j_gene: TRBJ2-3; CDR3aa: CATSDLRESWDTQYF; CDR3nt: TGTGCCACCAGTGATTTGAGGGAAAGCTGGGATACGCAGTATTTT
v_gene: TRBV7-2; d_gene: TRBD1; abundance: many; j_gene: TRBJ2-2; CDR3aa: CASTSGTGVSGELFF; CDR3nt: TGTGCCAGCACCTCCGGGACAGGGGTATCCGGGGAGCTGTTTTTT
v_gene: TRBV2; d_gene: NA; abundance: NA; j_gene: TRBJ1-1; CDR3aa: CASREERITEAFF; CDR3nt: TGTGCCAGCAGAGAAGAACGAATCACTGAAGCTTTCTTT
v_gene: TRBV20-1; d_gene: NA; abundance: many; j_gene: TRBJ1-1; CDR3aa: CSASLVRFGENTEAFF; CDR3nt: TGCAGTGCTAGTTTGGTAAGGTTTGGGGAGAACACTGAAGCTTTCTTT
v_gene: TRBV7-2; d_gene: NA; abundance: large; j_gene: TRBJ1-3; CDR3aa: CASSLAADTRNTIYF; CDR3nt: TGTGCCAGCAGCTTAGCGGCGGATACAAGAAACACCATATATTTT
v_gene: TRBV7-9; d_gene: TRBD2; abundance: many; j_gene: TRBJ2-7; CDR3aa: CASSPSPGTSGTYEQYF; CDR3nt: TGTGCCAGCAGCCCGAGCCCCGGGACTAGCGGCACCTACGAGCAGTACTTC
v_gene: TRBV6-1; d_gene: NA; abundance: many; j_gene: TRBJ2-1; CDR3aa: CASSMYGSEQFF; CDR3nt: TGTGCCAGCAGCATGTATGGGAGTGAGCAGTTCTTC
v_gene: TRBV7-2; d_gene: NA; abundance: many; j_gene: TRBJ1-2; CDR3aa: CASSFRNYGYTF; CDR3nt: TGTGCCAGCAGCTTTAGGAACTATGGCTACACCTTC
v_gene: TRBV6-6; d_gene: NA; abundance: many; j_gene: TRBJ1-4; CDR3aa: CASSYRGSREKLFF; CDR3nt: TGTGCCAGCAGTTACAGGGGGAGTAGGGAAAAACTGTTTTTT
v_gene: TRBV27; d_gene: TRBD2; abundance: many; j_gene: TRBJ2-1; CDR3aa: CASRRLAGGSEQFF; CDR3nt: TGTGCCAGCAGACGGTTAGCGGGGGGGAGTGAGCAGTTCTTC